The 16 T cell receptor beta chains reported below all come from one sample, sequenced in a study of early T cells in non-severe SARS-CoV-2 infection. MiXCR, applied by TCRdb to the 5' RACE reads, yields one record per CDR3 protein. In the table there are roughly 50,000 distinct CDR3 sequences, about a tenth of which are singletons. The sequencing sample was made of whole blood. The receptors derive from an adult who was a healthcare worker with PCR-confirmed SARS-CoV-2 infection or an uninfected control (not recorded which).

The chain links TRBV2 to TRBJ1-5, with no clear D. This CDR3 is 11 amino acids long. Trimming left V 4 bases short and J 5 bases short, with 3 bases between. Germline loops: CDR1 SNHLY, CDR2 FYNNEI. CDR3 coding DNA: TGTGCCAGCAGTGTTGATCAGCCCCAGCATTTT. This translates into CASSVDQPQHF.

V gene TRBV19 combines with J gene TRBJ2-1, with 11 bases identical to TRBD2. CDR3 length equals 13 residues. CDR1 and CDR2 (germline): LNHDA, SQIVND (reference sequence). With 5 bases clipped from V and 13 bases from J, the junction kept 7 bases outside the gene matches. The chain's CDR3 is CASSLSSGRTQFF. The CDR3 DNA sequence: TGTGCCAGTAGTTTATCTAGCGGGAGGACTCAGTTCTTC. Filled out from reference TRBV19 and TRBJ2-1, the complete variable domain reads DGGITQSPKYLFRKEGQNVTLSCEQNLNHDAMYWYRQDPGQGLRLIYYSQIVNDFQKGDIAEGYSVSREKKESFPLTVTSAQKNPTAFYLCASSLSSGRTQFFGPGTRLTVL.

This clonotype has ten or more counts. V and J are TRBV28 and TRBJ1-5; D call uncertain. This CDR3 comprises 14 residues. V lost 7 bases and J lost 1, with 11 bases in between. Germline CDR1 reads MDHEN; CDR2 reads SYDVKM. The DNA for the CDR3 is TGTGCCAGCACCCTGTTGGGCAGCAATCAGCCCCAGCATTTT. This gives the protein CASTLLGSNQPQHF.

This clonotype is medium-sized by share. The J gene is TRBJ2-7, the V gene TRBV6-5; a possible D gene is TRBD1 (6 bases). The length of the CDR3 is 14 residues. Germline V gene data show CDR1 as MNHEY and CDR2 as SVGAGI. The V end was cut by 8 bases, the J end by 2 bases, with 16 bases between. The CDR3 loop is CASRSSGHPYEQYF. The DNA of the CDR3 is TGTGCCAGCCGGTCCTCGGGACATCCCTACGAGCAGTACTTC.

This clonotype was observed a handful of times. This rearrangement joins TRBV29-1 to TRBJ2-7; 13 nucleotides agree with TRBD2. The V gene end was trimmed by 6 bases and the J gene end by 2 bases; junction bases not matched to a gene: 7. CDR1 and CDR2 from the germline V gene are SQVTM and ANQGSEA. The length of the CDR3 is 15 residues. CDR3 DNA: TGCAGCGTGGCTGGGACTAGCGGGGCGGCCTACGAGCAGTACTTC. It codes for CSVAGTSGAAYEQYF.

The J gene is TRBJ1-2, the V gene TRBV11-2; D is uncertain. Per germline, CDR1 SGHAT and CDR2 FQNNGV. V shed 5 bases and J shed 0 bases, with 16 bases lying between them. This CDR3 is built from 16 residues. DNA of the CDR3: TGTGCCAGCAGCCTCCGGACGGAAGCGGCTAACTATGGCTACACCTTC. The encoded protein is CASSLRTEAANYGYTF.

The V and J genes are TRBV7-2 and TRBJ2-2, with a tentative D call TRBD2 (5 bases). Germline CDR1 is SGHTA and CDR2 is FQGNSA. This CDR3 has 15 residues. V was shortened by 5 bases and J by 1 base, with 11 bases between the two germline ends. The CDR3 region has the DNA TGTGCCAGCAGCCGAACCCGGGGGAACACCGGGGAGCTGTTTTTT. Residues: CASSRTRGNTGELFF.

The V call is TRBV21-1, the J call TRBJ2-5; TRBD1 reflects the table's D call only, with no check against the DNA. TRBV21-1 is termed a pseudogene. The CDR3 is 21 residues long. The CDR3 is CASSKGGKVARTGSLQETQYF. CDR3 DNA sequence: TGTGCCAGCAGCAAAGGTGGCAAGGTTGCTAGGACAGGATCCCTTCAAGAGACCCAGTACTTC.

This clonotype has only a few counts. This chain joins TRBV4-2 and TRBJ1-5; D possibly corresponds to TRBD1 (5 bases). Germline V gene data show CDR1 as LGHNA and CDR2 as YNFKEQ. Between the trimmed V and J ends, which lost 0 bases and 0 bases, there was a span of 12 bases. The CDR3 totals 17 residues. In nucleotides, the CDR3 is TGTGCCAGCAGCCAAGACTGGCGGGGCTATAGCAATCAGCCCCAGCATTTT. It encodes CASSQDWRGYSNQPQHF.

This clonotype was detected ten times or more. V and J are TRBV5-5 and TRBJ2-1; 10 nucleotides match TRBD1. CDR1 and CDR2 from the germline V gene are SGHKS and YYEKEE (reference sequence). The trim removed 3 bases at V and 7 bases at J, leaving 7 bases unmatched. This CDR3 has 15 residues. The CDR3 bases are TGTGCCAGCAGCTCCCGCTGGGACAGGGGTAATGAGCAGTTCTTC. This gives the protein CASSSRWDRGNEQFF.

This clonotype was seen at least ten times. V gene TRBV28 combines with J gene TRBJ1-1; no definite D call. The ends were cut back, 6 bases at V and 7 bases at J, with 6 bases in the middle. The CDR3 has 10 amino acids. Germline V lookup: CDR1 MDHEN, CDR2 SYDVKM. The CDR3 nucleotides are TGTGCCAGCAGGTGGGGTGAAGCTTTCTTT. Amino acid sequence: CASRWGEAFF.

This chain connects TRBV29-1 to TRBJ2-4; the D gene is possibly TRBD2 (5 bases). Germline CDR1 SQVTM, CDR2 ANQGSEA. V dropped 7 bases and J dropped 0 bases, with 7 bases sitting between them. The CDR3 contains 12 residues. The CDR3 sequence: CSAAVAKNIQYF. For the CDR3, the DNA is TGCAGCGCAGCGGTAGCCAAAAACATTCAGTACTTC.

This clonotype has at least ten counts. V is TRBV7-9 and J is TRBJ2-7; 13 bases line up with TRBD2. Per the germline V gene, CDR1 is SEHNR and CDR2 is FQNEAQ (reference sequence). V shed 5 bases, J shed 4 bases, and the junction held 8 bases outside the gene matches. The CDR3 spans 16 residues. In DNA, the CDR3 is TGTGCCAGCAGCGCGGGACTAGCGGGACCCGCGTACGAGCAGTACTTC. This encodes CASSAGLAGPAYEQYF.

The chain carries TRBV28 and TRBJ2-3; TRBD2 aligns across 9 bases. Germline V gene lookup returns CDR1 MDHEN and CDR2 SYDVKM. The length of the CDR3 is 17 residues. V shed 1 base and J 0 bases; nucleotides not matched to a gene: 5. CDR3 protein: CASSLFASGTSTDTQYF. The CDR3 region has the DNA TGTGCCAGCAGTTTATTTGCTAGCGGGACTAGCACAGATACGCAGTATTTT.

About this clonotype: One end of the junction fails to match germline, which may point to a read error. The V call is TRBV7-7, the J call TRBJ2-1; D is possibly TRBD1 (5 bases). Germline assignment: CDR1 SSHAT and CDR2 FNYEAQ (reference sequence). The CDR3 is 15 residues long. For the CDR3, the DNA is TGTGCTAGCAGCCCGGACCAGGGCACCTACAATGAGCAGTTCTTC. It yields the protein CASSPDQGTYNEQFF.

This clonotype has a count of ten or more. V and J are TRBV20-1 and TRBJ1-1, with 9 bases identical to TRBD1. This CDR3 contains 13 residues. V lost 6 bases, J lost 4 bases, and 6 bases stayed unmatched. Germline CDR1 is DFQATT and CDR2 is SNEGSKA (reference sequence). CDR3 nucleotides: TGCAGTGCCCTGGACAGGGGTCGCACTGAAGCTTTCTTT. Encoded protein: CSALDRGRTEAFF.